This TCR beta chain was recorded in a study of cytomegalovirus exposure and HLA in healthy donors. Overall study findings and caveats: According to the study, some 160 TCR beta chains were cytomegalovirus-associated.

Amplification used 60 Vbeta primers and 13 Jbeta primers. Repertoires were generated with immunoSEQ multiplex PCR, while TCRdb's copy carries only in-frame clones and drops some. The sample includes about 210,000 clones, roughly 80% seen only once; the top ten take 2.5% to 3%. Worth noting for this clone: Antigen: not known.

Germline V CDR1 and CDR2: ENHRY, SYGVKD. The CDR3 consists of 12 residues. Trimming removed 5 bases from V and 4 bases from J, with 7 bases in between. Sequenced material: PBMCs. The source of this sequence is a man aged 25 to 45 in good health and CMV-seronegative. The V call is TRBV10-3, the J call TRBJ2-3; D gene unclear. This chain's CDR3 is CAISLSADTQYF. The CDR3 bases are TGTGCCATCAGTTTGTCCGCAGATACGCAGTATTTT.